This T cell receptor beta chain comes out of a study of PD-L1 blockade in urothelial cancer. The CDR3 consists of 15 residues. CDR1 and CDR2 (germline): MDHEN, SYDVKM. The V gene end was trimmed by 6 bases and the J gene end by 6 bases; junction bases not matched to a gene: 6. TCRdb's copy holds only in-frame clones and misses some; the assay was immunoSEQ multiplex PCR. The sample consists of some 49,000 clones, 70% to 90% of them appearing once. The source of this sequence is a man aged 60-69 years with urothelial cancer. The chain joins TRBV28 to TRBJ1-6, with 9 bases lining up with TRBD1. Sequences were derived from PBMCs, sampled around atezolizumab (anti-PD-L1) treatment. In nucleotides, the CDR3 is TGTGCCAGCAGAGCCGGGACAGGGAGTAATTCACCCCTCCACTTT. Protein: CASRAGTGSNSPLHF.